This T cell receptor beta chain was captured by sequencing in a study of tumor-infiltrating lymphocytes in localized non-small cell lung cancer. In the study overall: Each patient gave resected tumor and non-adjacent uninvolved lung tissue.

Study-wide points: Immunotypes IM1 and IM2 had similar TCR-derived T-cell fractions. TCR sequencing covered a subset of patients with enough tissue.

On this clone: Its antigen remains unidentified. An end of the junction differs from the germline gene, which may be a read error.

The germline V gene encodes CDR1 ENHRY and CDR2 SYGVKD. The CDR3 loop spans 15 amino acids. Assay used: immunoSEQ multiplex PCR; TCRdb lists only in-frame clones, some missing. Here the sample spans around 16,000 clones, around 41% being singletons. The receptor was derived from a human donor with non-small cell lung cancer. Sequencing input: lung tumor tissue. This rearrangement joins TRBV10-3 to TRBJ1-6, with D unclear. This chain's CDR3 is CASSYSERPLAPLHF. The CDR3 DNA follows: TGTGCCAGCAGTTACTCGGAAAGGCCGTTGGCACCCCTCCACTTT.